A selection of T cell receptor beta chains follows, all from one sample in a study of Tregs in tolerant kidney transplant recipients. Assay used: immunoSEQ multiplex PCR; TCRdb lists only in-frame clones, some missing. The sample includes 75,000 to 95,000 clones, around nine tenths of them seen just once. The sequenced material came from CD8+ T cells from blood. The receptors were sampled from a human donor in good health. Both conserved end residues are part of each CDR3. A D gene is named only where the DNA matches it firmly. Clone size is stated in some rows and not others, as once, few, many or a class when expanded.

TRBV5-4	.	16	TRBD1	TRBJ1-4	TGTGCCAGCAGCACACTCGGGACAGGGAGTAATGAAAAACTGTTTTTT	CASSTLGTGSNEKLFF
TRBV5-4	.	17	.	TRBJ1-2	TGTGCCAGCAGCTTGCCCTCCCGTCTCGGGGGGACCTATGGCTACACCTTC	CASSLPSRLGGTYGYTF
TRBV27	.	15	.	TRBJ2-3	TGTGCCAGCAGTTTAAGGGACCGGAGCACAGATACGCAGTATTTT	CASSLRDRSTDTQYF
TRBV4-1	.	14	.	TRBJ2-4	TGCGCCAGCAGCCACCTGGGGGGGGCAAACATTCAGTACTTC	CASSHLGGANIQYF
TRBV7-8	.	18	.	TRBJ2-3	TGTGCCAGCAGCTTTCCGCGGGGACGGACTAAGGACACAGATACGCAGTATTTT	CASSFPRGRTKDTDTQYF
TRBV19	.	14	.	TRBJ1-2	TGTGCCAGTAGGGACCGAACGACGGTCTATGGCTACACCTTC	CASRDRTTVYGYTF
TRBV5-1	.	14	.	TRBJ1-5	TGCGCCAGCAGCTTGGAGGGGGGGAATCAGCCCCAGCATTTT	CASSLEGGNQPQHF
TRBV10-3	.	16	.	TRBJ2-1	TGTGCCATCAGCTCTCCTTATAGGAGGGGGCTGAATGAGCAGTTCTTC	CAISSPYRRGLNEQFF
TRBV7-9	.	15	.	TRBJ1-1	TGTGCCAGCAGCTTAGTTCTGGGGTCAAACGCTGAAGCTTTCTTT	CASSLVLGSNAEAFF
TRBV5-8	once	15	TRBD2	TRBJ2-3	TGTGCCAGCCGGGGGAGGGGAGGGGTCACAGATACGCAGTATTTT	CASRGRGGVTDTQYF
TRBV7-6	once	15	.	TRBJ2-1	TGTGCCAGCAGCCACCAGGGGTTCTCCTACAATGAGCAGTTCTTC	CASSHQGFSYNEQFF
TRBV9	.	15	.	TRBJ2-7	TGTGCCAGCAGCGCCTCGGGCGGCCTCTCCTACGAGCAGTACTTC	CASSASGGLSYEQYF
TRBV5-8	.	15	.	TRBJ1-2	TGTGCCAGCAGCCTGAGGCGAAGCCCAAACTATGGCTACACCTTC	CASSLRRSPNYGYTF
TRBV6-6	.	13	.	TRBJ1-2	TGTGCCAGCAGTGCCCAGGGGAGGTATGGCTACACCTTC	CASSAQGRYGYTF
TRBV10-3	.	14	.	TRBJ2-1	TGTGCCATCAGTGCGGTGGGAGCGGCCGATGAGCAGTTCTTC	CAISAVGAADEQFF
TRBV6-5	.	14	.	TRBJ1-4	TGTGCCAGCAGCTCAGACACGGTTGGGGAAAAACTGTTTTTT	CASSSDTVGEKLFF
TRBV5-5	.	16	.	TRBJ2-1	TGTGCCAGCGACGGGGCGCCTAGCGAAGCCTACAATGAGCAGTTCTTC	CASDGAPSEAYNEQFF
TRBV27	.	14	.	TRBJ2-5	TGTGCCAGCAGTCGGCAGGGGATCCGAGAGACCCAGTACTTC	CASSRQGIRETQYF